This is a list of T cell receptor beta chains from one sample in a study of blood T cell repertoires in COVID-19. The data were produced by immunoSEQ multiplex PCR, yet TCRdb's version contains in-frame clones alone and is incomplete. Of approximately 300,000 clones listed, around 89% are singletons. The sample consisted of peripheral blood. The origin of the receptors is a woman between 50 and 59 years old with active or convalescent COVID-19. The CDR3 runs from the conserved cysteine through the conserved F or W. Each record gives: D gene, clone size, V gene, J gene, CDR3 length, CDR3 protein, CDR3 DNA. D genes are given only for firm matches. The size field is filled for only some rows; it gives once, few, many or a size class.

>.|.|TRBV20-1|TRBJ2-4|19
CSASGFGAVLPIAKNIQYF
TGCAGTGCTAGTGGGTTTGGGGCCGTTCTCCCCATAGCCAAAAACATTCAGTACTTC
>TRBD1|.|TRBV11-2|TRBJ2-5|16
CASSLGARGWIETQYF
TGTGCCAGCAGCTTAGGGGCCAGGGGGTGGATAGAGACCCAGTACTTC
>TRBD1|once|TRBV18|TRBJ1-6|16
CASSPSGQGGNSPLHF
TGTGCCAGCTCACCAAGTGGACAGGGCGGGAATTCACCCCTCCACTTT
>.|.|TRBV9|TRBJ1-2|13
CASSGGRGNGYTF
TGTGCCAGCAGCGGGGGAAGGGGTAATGGCTACACCTTC
>.|.|TRBV30|TRBJ2-1|15
CAWSGKLAPYNEQFF
TGTGCCTGGAGTGGGAAACTAGCCCCGTACAATGAGCAGTTCTTC
>.|once|TRBV18|TRBJ2-3|15
CASSPQAVITDTQYF
TGTGCCAGCTCACCACAGGCGGTTATCACAGATACGCAGTATTTT
>TRBD1|.|TRBV28|TRBJ1-4|15
CASSFQGQGNEKLFF
TGTGCCAGCAGTTTCCAGGGACAGGGCAATGAAAAACTGTTTTTT
>.|.|TRBV30|TRBJ1-2|12
CAWSVQNHGYTF
TGTGCCTGGAGTGTACAGAATCATGGCTACACCTTC
>TRBD1|.|TRBV7-9|TRBJ1-2|14
CASSYGQATYGYTF
TGTGCCAGCAGCTATGGACAGGCAACCTATGGCTACACCTTC
>TRBD1|.|TRBV5-4|TRBJ2-7|14
CASSRGQGIDEQYF
TGTGCCAGCAGCCGGGGACAGGGGATAGACGAGCAGTACTTC
>TRBD1|.|TRBV4-3|TRBJ1-1|18
CASSQGSGQALKNTEAFF
TGCGCCAGCAGCCAAGGCTCGGGACAGGCGCTAAAGAACACTGAAGCTTTCTTT
>TRBD2|once|TRBV7-8|TRBJ2-7|15
CASSPTGLAGGEQYF
TGTGCCAGCAGCCCCACGGGACTAGCGGGAGGCGAGCAGTACTTC
>.|.|TRBV6-5|TRBJ2-7|15
CASSYSEGAPYEQYF
TGTGCCAGCAGTTACTCCGAGGGAGCTCCCTACGAGCAGTACTTC
>TRBD1|once|TRBV29-1|TRBJ1-1|14
CSVYRGGFNTEAFF
TGCAGCGTTTACAGGGGGGGATTTAACACTGAAGCTTTCTTT
>TRBD2|.|TRBV27|TRBJ2-2|17
CASSLSRPLAGDGELFF
TGTGCCAGCAGTTTGTCCCGCCCGCTAGCGGGTGACGGGGAGCTGTTTTTT
>TRBD1|.|TRBV6-5|TRBJ2-7|15
CASSYSTGKSNEQYF
TGTGCCAGCAGTTACTCGACAGGGAAGTCCAACGAGCAGTACTTC
>.|.|TRBV28|TRBJ1-5|14
CASTPQFSNQPQHF
TGTGCAAGCACACCCCAGTTTAGCAATCAGCCCCAGCATTTT
>TRBD2|.|TRBV18|TRBJ2-1|15
CASSTGGKTYNEQFF
TGTGCCAGCTCAACGGGGGGTAAAACCTACAATGAGCAGTTCTTC
>TRBD2|.|TRBV12-5|TRBJ2-1|17
CASGSTPGLVAYNEQFF
TGTGCTAGTGGTTCAACCCCGGGACTAGTTGCCTACAATGAGCAGTTCTTC
>TRBD1|.|TRBV28|TRBJ1-2|12
CASSPDRYGYTF
TGTGCCAGCAGTCCGGACAGGTATGGCTACACCTTC
>.|once|TRBV7-6|TRBJ1-5|19
CASSPRDGGMNRGNQPQHF
TGTGCCAGCAGCCCCCGGGACGGGGGGATGAATAGGGGCAATCAGCCCCAGCATTTT
>.|.|TRBV7-2|TRBJ2-3|13
CASSRQGADTQYF
TGTGCCAGCAGCCGTCAAGGGGCAGATACGCAGTATTTT
>TRBD1|.|TRBV30|TRBJ2-4|15
CAWRTGGGPKNIQYF
TGTGCCTGGAGAACAGGGGGAGGCCCCAAAAACATTCAGTACTTC
>.|.|TRBV5-1|TRBJ1-1|15
CASSLVQGGGTEAFF
TGCGCCAGCAGCTTGGTACAGGGTGGCGGCACTGAAGCTTTCTTT
>.|.|TRBV2|TRBJ2-7|14
CASNSGNPSIEQYF
TGTGCCAGCAATAGCGGAAACCCCTCGATCGAGCAGTACTTC
>TRBD1|.|TRBV4-1|TRBJ2-1|18
CASSQDPRGRIDENEQFF
TGCGCCAGCAGCCAAGATCCCAGGGGGCGAATAGATGAGAATGAGCAGTTCTTC
>TRBD2|few|TRBV29-1|TRBJ2-1|14
CSVAAGLAENEQFF
TGCAGCGTTGCCGCGGGACTAGCTGAAAATGAGCAGTTCTTC
>.|few|TRBV6-1|TRBJ1-5|15
CASSDRTGLPRPQHF
TGTGCCAGCAGTGACCGAACGGGACTCCCACGGCCCCAGCATTTT
>TRBD1|.|TRBV5-1|TRBJ1-1|14
CASSWDSRDTEAFF
TGCGCCAGCAGCTGGGACAGTCGTGACACTGAAGCTTTCTTT
>.|.|TRBV7-2|TRBJ2-2|15
CASSTAGQYTGELFF
TGTGCCAGCAGTACGGCCGGACAGTACACCGGGGAGCTGTTTTTT
>TRBD2|.|TRBV6-2/TRBV6-3|TRBJ2-7|13
CASSYSLAGEQYF
TGTGCCAGCAGTTACTCTCTAGCGGGGGAGCAGTACTTC
>.|few|TRBV4-1|TRBJ2-5|16
CASSQGRGGAEETQYF
TGCGCCAGCAGCCAAGGAAGGGGGGGAGCTGAAGAGACCCAGTACTTC
>.|few|TRBV25-1|TRBJ1-2|15
CASSEGGFSDYGYTF
TGTGCCAGCAGTGAAGGAGGGTTTAGTGACTATGGCTACACCTTC
>.|.|TRBV3-1/TRBV3-2|TRBJ2-3|13
CASSQQAPNTQYF
TGTGCCAGCAGCCAACAAGCCCCCAATACGCAGTATTTT
>.|.|TRBV24-1|TRBJ2-3|14
CATSDPGTTDTQYF
TGTGCCACCAGTGATCCCGGGACAACAGATACGCAGTATTTT
>.|.|TRBV19|TRBJ1-2|15
CASSIASRGVGGYTF
TGTGCCAGTAGTATAGCGTCCAGGGGAGTTGGTGGCTACACCTTC
>TRBD1|.|TRBV6-2/TRBV6-3|TRBJ2-7|12
CASSRQGPEQYF
TGTGCCAGCAGCCGACAGGGTCCCGAGCAGTACTTC
>TRBD2|.|TRBV2|TRBJ2-5|13
CASSEGLAGGKYF
TGTGCCAGCAGTGAAGGGCTAGCGGGGGGCAAGTACTTC
>.|.|TRBV7-3|TRBJ2-3|14
CASSSDRRSDTQYF
TGTGCCAGCAGCTCCGACAGGAGATCAGATACGCAGTATTTT
>TRBD1|.|TRBV5-1|TRBJ1-1|16
CASRRGTASMNTEAFF
TGCGCCAGCAGGAGGGGGACAGCTAGTATGAACACTGAAGCTTTCTTT
>.|.|TRBV19|TRBJ1-6|16
CASTPSLGTRYSPLHF
TGTGCCAGTACCCCTTCCCTCGGGACAAGGTATTCACCCCTCCACTTT